Below, 10 T cell receptor beta chains from the same sample are listed, as sequenced in a study of molecular identifiers for immune sequencing clone quantification. MiXCR, run by TCRdb on the PCR reads, gives a single entry per CDR3 protein. The sample records some 680,000 distinct CDR3 sequences, over 25% being singletons. The sample was naive CD8+ T cells from blood, with Jurkat cell RNA spiked in. Documented subset: FACS-sorted CD8+CD4-CCR7+CD45RA+ naive T cells. These receptors originate from a human donor in good health. Some libraries in this study had Jurkat cell RNA spiked in.

On this clonotype itself: Sequence at one end of the junction differs from germline and may be a read error. The CDR3 bases are TGTGCCAGCAGCCCACGCCAGGCGGCCGGGGAGCTGTGTTTT. This sequence encodes CASSPRQAAGELCF. The chain has TRBV9 and TRBJ2-2; maybe TRBD2 (5 bases). Germline V gene data show CDR1 as SGDLS and CDR2 as YYNGEE. The CDR3 is 14 amino acids.

This clonotype was counted a few times. V is TRBV3-1 and J is TRBJ2-5, with TRBD2 identical over 9 bases. Germline CDR1 and CDR2: LGHDT and YNNKEL (reference sequence). The CDR3 totals 16 residues. The V segment lost 4 bases and the J segment 5 bases; nucleotides outside the gene matches: 11. DNA of the CDR3: TGTGCCAGCAGCCCGCCTTTGACTAGCGGCGGGGAGACCCAGTACTTC. Amino acids: CASSPPLTSGGETQYF.

Comment on this clonotype: Germline and junction disagree at one end, which may indicate a read error. The chain has TRBV28 and TRBJ1-1; 9 bases map to TRBD1. The CDR3 consists of 14 residues. Germline V gene lookup returns CDR1 MDHEN and CDR2 SYDVKM. CDR3 in DNA: TGTGCCAGCAGCCTACAGGGGGCTGGCACTGAAGCTTCCTTT. This translates into CASSLQGAGTEASF.

In its sample, this clonotype was seen a few times. The chain links TRBV19 to TRBJ2-7; tentatively, D is TRBD1 (6 bases). CDR1 and CDR2 (germline): LNHDA, SQIVND (reference sequence). CDR3 size: 13 residues. With 1 base removed from V and 4 bases from J, the gap between germline ends came to 8 bases. CDR3 protein: CASSIATGYEQYF. The CDR3 DNA reads as TGTGCCAGTAGTATAGCGACAGGATACGAGCAGTACTTC.

The chain joins TRBV12-3 or TRBV12-4 to TRBJ2-3, with a possible D match to TRBD2 (5 bases). Trimming took off 5 bases at V and 3 bases at J, with 15 bases between the two ends. The CDR3 totals 15 residues. The CDR3, as DNA: TGTGCCAGCAGTCTCGATAGCAGACTAACAGATACGCAGTATTTT. It specifies CASSLDSRLTDTQYF.

Comments on this clonotype: This may arise from a read error, as a much more abundant clone is one base away. The chain combines TRBV28 with TRBJ2-7, with 8 bases lining up with TRBD2. Germline V gene lookup returns CDR1 MDHEN and CDR2 SYDVKM. The CDR3 has 15 residues. Trimming removed 6 bases from V and 7 bases from J; junction bases left unmatched: 14. CDR3 sequence (DNA): TGTGCCAGCAGCAGCATAGCGGGAAGGCCTGGGGAGCAGTACTTC. Amino acids: CASSSIAGRPGEQYF.

The chain recombines TRBV19 with TRBJ1-2, with a tentative D call TRBD1 (6 bases). The CDR3 sequence is 13 residues long. V lost 8 bases, J lost 8 bases, and 18 bases lay in between. CDR1 and CDR2 from the germline V gene are LNHDA and SQIVND (reference sequence). The CDR3 nucleotides are TGTGCCAGTCGTAATGGGGGGGCGCGAGGCTACACCTTC. Its protein product is CASRNGGARGYTF.

Note on this clonotype: A much larger clone sits a single nucleotide away, making a read error possible. This rearrangement joins TRBV6-5 to TRBJ1-2; D is possibly TRBD1 (6 bases). The CDR3 runs to 16 residues. Trimming removed 6 bases at V and 3 bases at J, with 20 bases between. Looked up from germline, CDR1 is MNHEY and CDR2 is SVGAGI. CDR3 DNA sequence: TGTGCCAGCAGGTTTTTCGGGACAAACGCTGACTATGGCTACACCTTC. Translation: CASRFFGTNADYGYTF.

This clonotype appeared a few times. The chain employs TRBV27 and TRBJ2-3, with 8 bases that match TRBD1. In germline, CDR1 is MNHEY, CDR2 SMNVEV (reference sequence). The CDR3 loop spans 16 amino acids. The V and J ends lost 4 bases and 6 bases, in that order; junction bases with no gene match: 12. CDR3 bases: TGTGCCAGCAGTTCCTGGGAAGACAGGGGTGACGATACGCAGTATTTT. Residues: CASSSWEDRGDDTQYF.

The gene calls are TRBV12-3 or TRBV12-4 and TRBJ2-1, with D perhaps given as TRBD1 or TRBD2 (5 bases each). The CDR3 extends over 11 amino acids. V lost 10 bases and J 13 bases, leaving 17 bases between the germline ends. The CDR3 DNA is TGTGCCAACAGGAACGAGGGTAGCCAGTTCTTC. It translates to CANRNEGSQFF.